A selection of T cell receptor beta chains follows, all from one sample in a study of cytomegalovirus exposure and HLA in healthy donors. This table comes from immunoSEQ multiplex PCR, and its TCRdb copy is limited to in-frame clones, with some not included. This sample has 170,000 or so clones, with around three quarters found just once. Material for sequencing was PBMCs. The receptors were gathered from a woman between 45 and 65 years old in good health and CMV-seropositive. The conserved cysteine and the conserved F or W are not part of the CDR3 here. Fields, in order: J gene, V gene, D gene, CDR3 protein. D genes are given only for firm matches.

>TRBJ2-1|TRBV10-3|TRBD1
ATWTGSSYNEQF
>TRBJ1-1|TRBV4-1|-
ASSRGNGADTEAF
>TRBJ2-1|TRBV28|-
ASSFTRYGSYNEQF
>TRBJ2-1|TRBV7-9|TRBD1
ASLAEGTAHNEQF
>TRBJ1-2|TRBV19|TRBD1
ASSVGTGRESNYGYT
>TRBJ1-1|TRBV29-1|-
SVNANMNTEAF
>TRBJ1-2|TRBV9|TRBD1
ASSSSPGTGGASNYGYT
>TRBJ2-7|TRBV9|TRBD2
ASSPPRGGPWEQY
>TRBJ2-5|TRBV4-3|-
ASSQDHYQETQY
>TRBJ2-7|TRBV5-5|-
ASSLAGVSSYEQY
>TRBJ2-1|TRBV6-1|TRBD2
ASSVVSGGPSEQF
>TRBJ2-7|TRBV28|TRBD2
ASSLRGTSGSLYEQY
>TRBJ2-1|TRBV9|-
ASGTGANNEQF
>TRBJ1-2|TRBV27|-
ASSSRQAPYGYT
>TRBJ2-2|TRBV27|TRBD1
ASSWTNRGFNTGELF
>TRBJ2-2|TRBV7-6|TRBD2
ASSVVAGNTGELF
>TRBJ2-7|TRBV6-6|TRBD1
ASRPGQGIGEQY
>TRBJ2-5|TRBV7-2|TRBD1
ASSLTGISRETQY
>TRBJ1-1|TRBV7-9|TRBD1
ASSPNRGTEAF
>TRBJ2-3|TRBV6-1|TRBD2
ASSVTSGGSDTQY
>TRBJ2-1|TRBV2|TRBD1
ASDRGRNEQF
>TRBJ2-7|TRBV27|TRBD1
ASSPDRGYEQY
>TRBJ1-1|TRBV7-3|TRBD1
ASSLLQGGPEAF
>TRBJ2-7|TRBV19|TRBD2
ASSFGTSGYEQY
>TRBJ2-1|TRBV28|TRBD1
ASSRGTGGYNEQF
>TRBJ1-3|TRBV7-9|-
ASSLNSVSGNTIY
>TRBJ2-1|TRBV6-5|-
ASGRGLDNEQF
>TRBJ1-4|TRBV18|-
ASSPIRTDNEKLF
>TRBJ2-1|TRBV7-7|TRBD2
ASSLVGGSYNEQF
>TRBJ2-1|TRBV27|TRBD2
ASSGTSGYNEQF
>TRBJ2-3|TRBV7-8|-
ASSFYRTDTQY
>TRBJ2-7|TRBV6-5|TRBD1
ASSSGTGPYEQY
>TRBJ1-5|TRBV7-7|TRBD1
ASSLATGVIGQPQH
>TRBJ1-4|TRBV29-1|TRBD1
SVVDRVGLF
>TRBJ2-1|TRBV5-1|TRBD2
ASSLLRSAGGDNEQF
>TRBJ1-1|TRBV28|-
ASRYLLMNTEAF
>TRBJ2-1|TRBV19|TRBD2
ASSTGTSGKQF
>TRBJ1-1|TRBV5-4|TRBD1
ASSLGDRGLLNTEAF
>TRBJ2-5|TRBV7-8|-
ASSLRGRAGETQY
>TRBJ1-1|TRBV25-1|TRBD1
ASEQGIGTGVRVAV